Following are 26 T cell receptor beta chains from one sample sequenced in a study of blood T cell repertoires in COVID-19. Assay used: immunoSEQ multiplex PCR; TCRdb lists only in-frame clones, some missing. The profile shows approximately 200,000 clones, roughly 80% of them singletons. Material for sequencing was peripheral blood. Source of these receptors: a woman in her fifties or sixties with acute or convalescent COVID-19.

This chain links TRBV6-5 with TRBJ1-5; 7 bases agree with TRBD1. J gave up 1 base and V 2 bases, and 2 bases lay outside the gene matches. Germline V CDR1 and CDR2: MNHEY, SVGAGI. The CDR3 totals 15 residues. The CDR3 loop is CASSYTRGSNQPQHF. The CDR3 DNA follows: TGTGCCAGCAGTTACACCAGGGGGAGCAATCAGCCCCAGCATTTT.

The rearrangement links TRBV25-1 to TRBJ1-4; D unresolved. V shed 7 bases and J shed 15 bases, with 15 bases lying between them. The CDR3 spans 11 residues. The germline CDR1 and CDR2 sequences are MGHDK and SYGVNS. CDR3 loop: CASTWLGEVFF. DNA for the CDR3: TGTGCCAGCACCTGGTTGGGAGAGGTGTTTTTT.

This clone showed up just a few times. Other DNA sequences within the sample encode an identical CDR3. The chain joins TRBV6-5 to TRBJ1-5, with 7 bases fitting TRBD1. The CDR3 consists of 14 residues. Germline CDR1 MNHEY, CDR2 SVGAGI. V shed 6 bases and J 4 bases; nucleotides not matched to a gene: 6. CDR3 region: CASRQTGENQPQHF. The CDR3 DNA reads as TGTGCCAGCAGGCAAACAGGGGAAAATCAGCCCCAGCATTTT.

The gene calls are TRBV29-1 and TRBJ2-3; 10 positions match TRBD2. CDR3 length: 14 amino acids. The junction had 6 bases not matched to a gene; V was cut back by 5 bases and J by 4 bases. Germline V gives CDR1 SQVTM, CDR2 ANQGSEA. CDR3 nucleotide sequence: TGCAGCGTTCCAGCGGGGGGGTATCCAGATACGCAGTATTTT. Translation gives CSVPAGGYPDTQYF.

The chain uses TRBV7-9 and TRBJ2-2; no firm D call. This CDR3 comprises 14 residues. Germline-derived CDR1 and CDR2 are SEHNR and FQNEAQ (reference sequence). V was pared by 5 bases and J by 2 bases, with 9 bases between. Written as DNA, the CDR3 is TGTGCCAGCAGCCCTAGTGTTAACACCGGGGAGCTGTTTTTT. This sequence encodes CASSPSVNTGELFF.

The chain recombines TRBV9 with TRBJ2-2; 9 positions match TRBD2. The CDR3 totals 17 residues. Germline loops: CDR1 SGDLS, CDR2 YYNGEE. V dropped 0 bases and J dropped 6; count of bases not matched to a gene: 9. The DNA for the CDR3 is TGTGCCAGCAGCGTAGGTGGCGGGAGGGCCCTGTCCGGGGAGCTGTTTTTT. This translates into CASSVGGGRALSGELFF.

In this sample, this clone turned up a few times. Other DNA sequences from this sample encode an identical CDR3 as well. The gene calls are TRBV30 and TRBJ1-5, with TRBD1 identical over 10 bases. Trimming at V came to 2 bases and at J to 4 bases, leaving 2 bases not matched to a gene. Germline-derived CDR1 and CDR2 are GTSNPN and SVGIG (reference sequence). The CDR3 has 14 amino acids. In nucleotides, the CDR3 is TGTGCCTGGAGTCGGGGACAGGGGAATCAGCCCCAGCATTTT. As protein: CAWSRGQGNQPQHF.

The V call is TRBV12-3 or TRBV12-4, the J call TRBJ2-7, with a possible D match to TRBD1 (6 bases). The CDR3 contains 13 residues. V lost 5 bases and J lost 4, with 12 bases in between. The CDR3 DNA sequence: TGTGCCAGCAGTGCAGGGGCGGCGTACGAGCAGTACTTC. It encodes CASSAGAAYEQYF.

This chain uses TRBV7-3 with TRBJ2-1; 8 nucleotides agree with TRBD2. Germline loops: CDR1 SGHTA, CDR2 FQGTGA. The CDR3 totals 18 residues. Trimming took 3 bases from V and 0 from J; bases not matched to a gene: 10. CDR3 in DNA: TGTGCCAGCAGCTTCAACGTAGCGGGGAACTCCTCCTACAATGAGCAGTTCTTC. Protein sequence: CASSFNVAGNSSYNEQFF. The full variable domain, completed using reference TRBV7-3 and TRBJ2-1, is GAGVSQTPSNKVTEKGKYVELRCDPISGHTALYWYRQSLGQGPEFLIYFQGTGAADDSGLPNDRFFAVRPEGSVSTLKIQRTERGDSAVYLCASSFNVAGNSSYNEQFFGPGTRLTVL.

The chain combines TRBV20-1 with TRBJ2-4; D possibly corresponds to TRBD2 (6 bases). Germline CDR1 and CDR2: DFQATT and SNEGSKA (reference sequence). Trimming pared 5 bases from V and 9 bases from J, leaving 11 bases between. This CDR3 has 11 amino acids. The CDR3 loop is CSADGGVIQYF. As DNA, the CDR3 is TGCAGTGCTGACGGAGGGGTCATTCAGTACTTC.

This chain joins TRBV2 and TRBJ2-1; 9 bases align to TRBD2. CDR3 length: 15 amino acids. V was pared by 2 bases and J by 6 bases, with 5 bases of the junction left unmatched. The germline CDR1 and CDR2 sequences are SNHLY and FYNNEI. This CDR3 reads CASSESGGPFNEQFF. CDR3 nucleotide sequence: TGTGCCAGCAGTGAAAGCGGGGGGCCCTTCAATGAGCAGTTCTTC.

This rearrangement joins TRBV2 to TRBJ2-7, with 7 bases lining up with TRBD2. V shed 8 bases, J shed 2 bases, and the junction held 6 bases outside the gene matches. The CDR3 has 13 residues. The germline V gene has CDR1 SNHLY and CDR2 FYNNEI. CDR3 in DNA: TGTGCCAGCGTAGCGGGCAGCCCCTACGAGCAGTACTTC. Its protein is CASVAGSPYEQYF.

The chain recombines TRBV20-1 with TRBJ2-5, with 9 bases matching TRBD1. Germline V gives CDR1 DFQATT, CDR2 SNEGSKA (reference sequence). The CDR3 length is 13 residues. V lost 3 bases to trimming and J lost 4 bases; unmatched junction nucleotides: 3. CDR3 loop: CSASVGQGETQYF. The DNA of the CDR3 is TGCAGTGCTAGTGTGGGACAGGGAGAGACCCAGTACTTC.

The genes are TRBV24-1 and TRBJ2-1; TRBD1 might be the D (5 bases). In germline, CDR1 is KGHDR, CDR2 SFDVKD. Trimming left V 6 bases short and J 10 bases short, with 9 bases between. CDR3 length: 11 amino acids. The CDR3 region is CATSNAGEQFF. CDR3 nucleotide sequence: TGTGCCACCAGTAATGCAGGGGAGCAGTTCTTC.

As concerns this clone: Other DNA sequences in this specimen translate into the identical CDR3. V usage is TRBV6-6 and J usage is TRBJ1-3; a possible D gene is TRBD1 (5 bases). This CDR3 contains 14 residues. V lost 2 bases, J lost 4 bases, and 9 bases lay in between. The germline V gene encodes CDR1 MNHNY and CDR2 SVGAGI (reference sequence). CDR3 bases: TGTGCCAGCAGTTACGGGCAGGGCGGAAACACCATATATTTT. This translates into CASSYGQGGNTIYF.

This chain joins TRBV7-2 and TRBJ2-7, with 12 positions matching TRBD1. The CDR3 totals 17 residues. Looked up from germline, CDR1 is SGHTA and CDR2 is FQGNSA. With 0 bases clipped from V and 2 bases from J, the junction kept 5 bases outside the gene matches. This CDR3 reads CASSLAGGQGAPYEQYF. The DNA of the CDR3 is TGTGCCAGCAGCTTAGCCGGGGGACAGGGGGCCCCCTACGAGCAGTACTTC. Together with reference TRBV7-2 and TRBJ2-7, the CDR3 gives the full variable domain: GAGVSQSPSNKVTEKGKDVELRCDPISGHTALYWYRQSLGQGLEFLIYFQGNSAPDKSGLPSDRFSAERTGGSVSTLTIQRTQQEDSAVYLCASSLAGGQGAPYEQYFGPGTRLTVT.

The chain recombines TRBV6-1 with TRBJ1-5; D unclear. The CDR3 runs 15 residues. Germline V CDR1 and CDR2: MNHNS, SASEGT. Deletions cut 1 base from V and 0 bases from J, with 7 bases between. In DNA form, the CDR3 reads TGTGCCAGCAGTGAAGGTCTAAATAGCAATCAGCCCCAGCATTTT. It specifies CASSEGLNSNQPQHF.

The V gene is TRBV7-2, the J gene TRBJ2-3; 11 nucleotides agree with TRBD2. Germline loops: CDR1 SGHTA, CDR2 FQGNSA. This CDR3 spans 16 amino acids. V dropped 7 bases and J dropped 7; count of bases not matched to a gene: 13. The CDR3 sequence is CASISSGGLSVHTQYF. The CDR3 DNA is TGTGCCAGCATTTCTAGCGGGGGGCTATCAGTCCATACGCAGTATTTT.

The J gene is TRBJ1-3, the V gene TRBV2; D is unclear. This CDR3 is 15 amino acids long. The V gene lost 2 bases and the J gene lost 1 base, with 9 bases spanning the gap. Per germline, CDR1 SNHLY and CDR2 FYNNEI. The CDR3 DNA reads as TGTGCCAGCAGTGAAAGGCCGAGGTCTGGAAACACCATATATTTT. Protein product: CASSERPRSGNTIYF.

This clone was seen a single time. This chain connects TRBV3-1 (or the pseudogene TRBV3-2) to TRBJ1-5; no reliable D call. The CDR3 is 16 amino acids. Germline V gives CDR1 LGHDT, CDR2 YNNKEL (reference sequence). Trimming removed 1 base at V and 3 bases at J, with 13 bases between. CDR3 in DNA: TGTGCCAGCAGCCAAGGCGCGGAGGCTCACAATCAGCCCCAGCATTTT. Residues: CASSQGAEAHNQPQHF.

This clone was observed a single time. This chain joins TRBV18 and TRBJ2-1; 7 nucleotides line up with TRBD1. J lost 9 bases, V lost 4 bases, and 9 bases had no gene match. Per germline, CDR1 KGHSH and CDR2 LQKENI. CDR3 length: 14 amino acids. The CDR3 nucleotides are TGTGCCAGCTCACTCAGCCGGGACAGTTTTGAGCAGTTCTTC. Protein product: CASSLSRDSFEQFF.

This chain connects TRBV6-1 to TRBJ2-5; no clear D. Germline lookup yields CDR1 MNHNS and CDR2 SASEGT. Deletions cut 3 bases from V and 2 bases from J, with 7 bases between. This CDR3 region has 13 residues. The CDR3 DNA sequence: TGTGCCAGCAGTGACCAGGTACAAGAGACCCAGTACTTC. As protein: CASSDQVQETQYF.

V gene TRBV10-3 combines with J gene TRBJ1-5; 10 bases are shared with TRBD1. This CDR3 spans 14 amino acids. J lost 2 bases, V lost 11 bases, and 6 bases had no gene match. From germline, CDR1 is ENHRY and CDR2 SYGVKD. For the CDR3, the DNA is TGTGCCTCTACCGGGACAGGGGGCAATCAGCCCCAGCATTTT. Protein sequence: CASTGTGGNQPQHF.

The J gene is TRBJ1-1, the V gene TRBV11-1, with TRBD1 as a possible D gene (5 bases). Trimming pared 1 base from V and 9 bases from J, leaving 15 bases between. This CDR3 is built from 14 residues. Germline CDR1 is SGHAT and CDR2 is FQDESV (reference sequence). CDR3 bases: TGTGCCAGCAGCTTAGATTTTTGGGACTTTCAAGCTTTCTTT. It specifies CASSLDFWDFQAFF.

V gene TRBV5-4 combines with J gene TRBJ2-7; possibly TRBD2 for D (6 bases). The CDR3 runs 13 residues. Germline V CDR1 and CDR2: SGHNT, YYREEE (reference sequence). The V end was cut by 4 bases, the J end by 5 bases, with 13 bases between. The CDR3 protein is CASSRTEGNEQYF. The DNA for the CDR3 is TGTGCCAGCAGCCGAACGGAGGGGAACGAGCAGTACTTC.

The gene calls are TRBV19 and TRBJ2-7; 8 nucleotides agree with TRBD1. The J segment lost 4 bases and the V segment lost 4 bases, leaving 6 bases of the junction unmatched. The CDR3 runs to 14 residues. The germline V gene encodes CDR1 LNHDA and CDR2 SQIVND (reference sequence). CDR3 region: CASSSFQGAYEQYF. In DNA form, the CDR3 reads TGTGCCAGTAGTAGTTTCCAGGGGGCTTACGAGCAGTACTTC.